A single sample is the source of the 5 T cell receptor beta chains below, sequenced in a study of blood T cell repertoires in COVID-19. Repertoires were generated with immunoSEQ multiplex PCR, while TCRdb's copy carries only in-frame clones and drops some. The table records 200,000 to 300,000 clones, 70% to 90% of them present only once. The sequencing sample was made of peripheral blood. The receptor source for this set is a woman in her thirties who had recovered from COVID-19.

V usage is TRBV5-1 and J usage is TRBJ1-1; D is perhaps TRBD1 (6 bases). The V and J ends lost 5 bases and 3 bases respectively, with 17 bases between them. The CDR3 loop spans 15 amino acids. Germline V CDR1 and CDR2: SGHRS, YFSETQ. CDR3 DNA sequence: TGCGCCAGCAGTAGCAGGGGTCTCGTGGACACTGAAGCTTTCTTT. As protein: CASSSRGLVDTEAFF.

CDR3 in DNA: TGTGCCAGCAGTGAATGGAGCGACAGTCAAGGCTCCTATGGCTACACCTTC. It specifies CASSEWSDSQGSYGYTF. J is TRBJ1-2 and V is TRBV25-1; D possibly corresponds to TRBD1 (5 bases). The CDR3 contains 17 residues. V shed 1 base and J shed 4 bases, with 19 bases lying between them. Germline lookup yields CDR1 MGHDK and CDR2 SYGVNS.

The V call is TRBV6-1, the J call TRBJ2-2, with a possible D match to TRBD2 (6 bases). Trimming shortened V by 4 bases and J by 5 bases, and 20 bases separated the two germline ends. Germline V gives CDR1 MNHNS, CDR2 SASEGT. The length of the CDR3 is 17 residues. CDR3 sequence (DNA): TGTGCCAGCAGTGGGAGGGGCAGTCCTTTACTGACCGGGGAGCTGTTTTTT. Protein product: CASSGRGSPLLTGELFF.

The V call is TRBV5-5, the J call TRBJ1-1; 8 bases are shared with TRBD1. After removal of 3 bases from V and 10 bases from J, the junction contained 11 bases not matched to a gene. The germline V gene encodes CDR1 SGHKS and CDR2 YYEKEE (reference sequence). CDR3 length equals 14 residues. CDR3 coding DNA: TGTGCCAGCAGCTCAGGACAGGGAGGGGCGGCAGCTTTCTTT. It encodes CASSSGQGGAAAFF.

The CDR3 region is CASSSNRGTETQYF. The CDR3 DNA sequence: TGTGCCAGCAGCTCAAACAGGGGAACGGAGACCCAGTACTTC. The chain links TRBV11-2 to TRBJ2-5; the match to TRBD1 covers 7 bases. Germline CDR1 is SGHAT and CDR2 is FQNNGV. The CDR3 loop spans 14 amino acids. J was trimmed by 5 bases and V by 4 bases; bases with no gene match: 7.